Below are 27 T cell receptor beta chains sequenced from a single sample in a study of blood T cell repertoires in COVID-19. Clones were read by immunoSEQ multiplex PCR, and TCRdb kept only the in-frame ones, dropping some. The repertoire has fewer than 250,000 clones, under 90% of them found once; the top ten carry around 19%. Sequenced material: peripheral blood. All receptors derive from a human donor in a cohort sampled during active COVID-19.

The rearrangement links TRBV5-5 to TRBJ1-1; D gene unclear. The CDR3 loop spans 13 amino acids. V was clipped by 0 bases and J by 3 bases, with 6 bases between them. Germline V lookup: CDR1 SGHKS, CDR2 YYEKEE (reference sequence). The CDR3 region has the DNA TGTGCCAGCAGCTTGGTCGGGGACACTGAAGCTTTCTTT. It yields the protein CASSLVGDTEAFF.

This chain joins TRBV2 and TRBJ2-1, with D maybe TRBD2 (5 bases). Looked up from germline, CDR1 is SNHLY and CDR2 is FYNNEI. CDR3 length equals 15 residues. Trimming took 3 bases from V and 0 from J, leaving 9 bases between them. The CDR3, as DNA: TGTGCCAGCAGTGATTTAGGGAGCTCCTACAATGAGCAGTTCTTC. It specifies CASSDLGSSYNEQFF.

The chain is built from TRBV28 and TRBJ2-5; the match to TRBD2 covers 9 bases. This CDR3 spans 16 amino acids. Trimming took 6 bases from V and 2 from J; bases not matched to a gene: 10. Germline assignment: CDR1 MDHEN and CDR2 SYDVKM. The CDR3 DNA follows: TGTGCCAGCAGCTCACCTAGCGGGGCCTCACAAGAGACCCAGTACTTC. It translates to CASSSPSGASQETQYF.

J is TRBJ1-2 and V is TRBV2, with D hard to call. The ends were cut back, 2 bases at V and 1 base at J, with 11 bases in the middle. The CDR3 is 15 residues long. CDR1 and CDR2 (germline): SNHLY, FYNNEI. CDR3 protein: CASSENGAVNYGYTF. The CDR3 nucleotides are TGTGCCAGCAGTGAAAACGGCGCGGTTAACTATGGCTACACCTTC.

The chain recombines TRBV6-6 with TRBJ2-3; the match to TRBD2 covers 7 bases. Trimming cost V 6 bases and J 2 bases; bases outside gene matches: 8. Germline V gene data show CDR1 as MNHNY and CDR2 as SVGAGI (reference sequence). The CDR3 runs to 15 residues. CDR3 in DNA: TGTGCCAGCAGCCCCGGGGGGACTTACACAGATACGCAGTATTTT. Translation gives CASSPGGTYTDTQYF.

This chain links TRBV12-3 or TRBV12-4 with TRBJ2-2, with a tentative D call TRBD1 (5 bases). The CDR3 has 12 amino acids. Trimming stripped 6 bases from V and 3 bases from J, with 5 bases between. As DNA, the CDR3 is TGTGCCAGCAGAGGGGACACCGGGGAGCTGTTTTTT. It translates to CASRGDTGELFF.

The chain couples TRBV5-1 to TRBJ2-1; 7 positions agree with TRBD2. In germline, CDR1 is SGHRS, CDR2 YFSETQ. Losses at the gene ends were 0 bases for V and 8 bases for J; bases not matched to a gene: 5. The CDR3 totals 14 residues. The CDR3 DNA is TGCGCCAGCAGCTTGGGTCGGGGGGAGTATGAGCAGTTCTTC. It translates to CASSLGRGEYEQFF.

V and J are TRBV29-1 and TRBJ1-1; the D is unclear. This CDR3 comprises 13 residues. Germline V CDR1 and CDR2: SQVTM, ANQGSEA. V lost 2 bases and J lost 3, with 10 bases in between. The CDR3 region has the DNA TGCAGCGTTGAAAAACTGCGTGACACTGAAGCTTTCTTT. Protein product: CSVEKLRDTEAFF.

V is TRBV5-1 and J is TRBJ1-1; 7 positions agree with TRBD1. The CDR3 is 15 residues long. V lost 10 bases to trimming and J lost 4 bases; unmatched junction nucleotides: 16. Germline V lookup: CDR1 SGHRS, CDR2 YFSETQ. The DNA of the CDR3 is TGCGCCGGCTCCTCCGTGAGGGGGCGGGGCACTGAAGCTTTCTTT. This gives the protein CAGSSVRGRGTEAFF.

V usage is TRBV28 and J usage is TRBJ1-3; 10 bases map to TRBD1. CDR3 length equals 17 residues. V shed 5 bases, J shed 4 bases, and the junction held 11 bases outside the gene matches. The germline gives CDR1 MDHEN, CDR2 SYDVKM. CDR3 sequence (DNA): TGTGCCAGCAGTACATATAGACAGGGGGCAGGAGGAAACACCATATATTTT. This sequence encodes CASSTYRQGAGGNTIYF.

This chain connects TRBV20-1 to TRBJ2-1; 8 nucleotides line up with TRBD2. Germline lookup yields CDR1 DFQATT and CDR2 SNEGSKA (reference sequence). The CDR3 length is 13 residues. The V segment lost 3 bases and the J segment 6 bases; nucleotides outside the gene matches: 4. CDR3 nucleotide sequence: TGCAGTGCTAGTTCCGGGGGGGTCAATGAGCAGTTCTTC. Translating it yields CSASSGGVNEQFF.

V gene TRBV28 combines with J gene TRBJ2-3, with 16 bases that match TRBD2. The CDR3 runs 19 residues. Germline V gives CDR1 MDHEN, CDR2 SYDVKM. J lost 1 base, V lost 6 bases, and 10 bases had no gene match. CDR3 nucleotides: TGTGCCAGCAGCAGTCCCGGGACTAGCGGGAGGGGTGGCACAGATACGCAGTATTTT. As protein: CASSSPGTSGRGGTDTQYF.

The chain carries TRBV30 and TRBJ1-3; 8 bases are shared with TRBD1. CDR1 and CDR2 from the germline V gene are GTSNPN and SVGIG (reference sequence). Trimming took 3 bases from V and 3 from J; bases not matched to a gene: 10. CDR3 length equals 16 residues. CDR3 nucleotides: TGTGCCTGGAGGGGGAACATTGACAGGGGTGGAAACACCATATATTTT. This codes for CAWRGNIDRGGNTIYF. Looking up the rest from reference TRBV30 and TRBJ1-3 gives the full variable domain: SQTIHQWPATLVQPVGSPLSLECTVEGTSNPNLYWYRQAAGRGLQLLFYSVGIGQISSEVPQNLSASRPQDRQFILSSKKLLLSDSGFYLCAWRGNIDRGGNTIYFGEGSWLTVV.

The chain joins TRBV20-1 to TRBJ1-1; D perhaps matches TRBD1 (5 bases). Trimming removed 3 bases at V and 5 bases at J, with 10 bases between. From germline, CDR1 is DFQATT and CDR2 SNEGSKA (reference sequence). The CDR3 length is 12 residues. CDR3 sequence reads: CSASFRGTEAFF. CDR3 DNA sequence: TGCAGTGCTAGTTTCCGGGGGACTGAAGCTTTCTTT.

This clone has just a few counts. The chain combines TRBV19 with TRBJ2-6, with D perhaps matching TRBD1 (5 bases). The V end lost 7 bases, the J end lost 0 bases, and 10 bases lay between the germline ends. Germline V CDR1 and CDR2: LNHDA, SQIVND (reference sequence). This CDR3 has 15 residues. For the CDR3, the DNA is TGTGCCAGTAAGACAGACAACTCTGGGGCCAACGTCCTGACTTTC. Translating it yields CASKTDNSGANVLTF.

The sample holds one count of this clone. CDR3 coding DNA: TGTGCCAGCAGCTTAATTGGGCCGGGATCTTACAATGAGCAGTTCTTC. Its translation is CASSLIGPGSYNEQFF. V gene TRBV7-3 combines with J gene TRBJ2-1; a weak D match, TRBD2 (5 bases). The ends were cut back, 1 base at V and 4 bases at J, with 14 bases in the middle. CDR3 length equals 16 residues. Germline V gene sequence: CDR1 SGHTA, CDR2 FQGTGA.

The chain joins TRBV19 to TRBJ1-6; D remains unclear. In germline, CDR1 is LNHDA, CDR2 SQIVND (reference sequence). CDR3 length: 14 amino acids. Trimming took off 3 bases at V and 4 bases at J, with 7 bases between the two ends. The CDR3 sequence is CASSIFGYNSPLHF. The CDR3 nucleotides are TGTGCCAGTAGTATTTTCGGTTATAATTCACCCCTCCACTTT.

This clone was seen once. This chain joins TRBV18 and TRBJ2-7, with 8 bases identical to TRBD1. V lost 0 bases and J lost 4; bases outside the gene matches: 8. Germline assignment: CDR1 KGHSH and CDR2 LQKENI. This CDR3 contains 16 residues. As DNA, the CDR3 is TGTGCCAGCTCACCACCAGGAACAGGGGGTTGGTACGAGCAGTACTTC. Amino acid sequence: CASSPPGTGGWYEQYF.

For this clone: The sample holds other DNA sequences that translate to the same CDR3. The rearrangement uses TRBV12-3 or TRBV12-4 and TRBJ2-2; D unresolved. The length of the CDR3 is 11 residues. Trimming shortened V by 5 bases and J by 8 bases, and 6 bases separated the two germline ends. CDR3 in DNA: TGTGCCAGCAGTCTCCGTGGGGAGCTGTTTTTT. Translating gives CASSLRGELFF.

This rearrangement joins TRBV4-1 to TRBJ1-2; 10 positions match TRBD1. The V gene end was trimmed by 4 bases and the J gene end by 2 bases; junction bases not matched to a gene: 4. Per germline, CDR1 MGHRA and CDR2 YSYEKL. The CDR3 covers 15 residues. The DNA of the CDR3 is TGCGCCAGCAGCCGAGGGACAGGGGCAAACTATGGCTACACCTTC. Protein: CASSRGTGANYGYTF.

This clone was seen only a few times. This chain joins TRBV6-5 and TRBJ2-7; D possibly corresponds to TRBD1 (5 bases). Germline CDR1 and CDR2: MNHEY and SVGAGI. The CDR3 runs to 14 residues. V lost 6 bases to trimming and J lost 0 bases, with 12 bases between them. In nucleotides, the CDR3 is TGTGCCAGCAGCCTTTATAGGGGCTCCTACGAGCAGTACTTC. As protein: CASSLYRGSYEQYF.

Ten or more counts support this clone. This sequence joins TRBV27 and TRBJ2-1; tentatively, D is TRBD2 (6 bases). This CDR3 contains 16 residues. The germline gives CDR1 MNHEY, CDR2 SMNVEV (reference sequence). Trimming cost V 6 bases and J 4 bases, with 19 bases left between them. This CDR3 reads CASRPRGIAVYNEQFF. In nucleotides, the CDR3 is TGTGCCAGCAGGCCACGGGGGATAGCGGTGTACAATGAGCAGTTCTTC.

V usage is TRBV2 and J usage is TRBJ1-1; 7 nucleotides agree with TRBD1. The CDR3 loop spans 14 amino acids. Germline CDR1 and CDR2: SNHLY and FYNNEI. V gave up 2 bases and J gave up 3 bases; unmatched junction bases: 3. The CDR3 protein is CASSERQGYTEAFF. The CDR3 DNA is TGTGCCAGCAGTGAAAGACAGGGCTACACTGAAGCTTTCTTT.

The chain has TRBV18 and TRBJ2-3; 8 bases are a match to TRBD1. Germline CDR1 KGHSH, CDR2 LQKENI. The ends lost 0 bases at V and 0 bases at J; junction bases unmatched: 2. CDR3 length: 16 residues. The CDR3 DNA is TGTGCCAGCTCACCACCACGGACAGGGAGCACAGATACGCAGTATTTT. It translates to CASSPPRTGSTDTQYF.

The gene calls are TRBV29-1 and TRBJ1-1; possibly TRBD1 for D (6 bases). This CDR3 has 13 residues. Per germline, CDR1 SQVTM and CDR2 ANQGSEA. Trimming cost V 7 bases and J 4 bases, with 16 bases left between them. In DNA form, the CDR3 reads TGCAGCGCCCAACAGGGCTCGGGCACTGAAGCTTTCTTT. It is translated as CSAQQGSGTEAFF.

The rearrangement links TRBV6-1 to TRBJ1-2; perhaps TRBD1 as D (5 bases). This CDR3 region has 15 residues. Germline V CDR1 and CDR2: MNHNS, SASEGT. The V end was cut by 0 bases, the J end by 4 bases, with 12 bases between. In DNA, the CDR3 is TGTGCCAGCAGTGAAGCGCTAGGGGTTGGCTATGGCTACACCTTC. This codes for CASSEALGVGYGYTF.

Only one count was recorded for this clone. The CDR3 DNA reads TGTGCCAGCAGTCCACCGACAGGGGGCGGATCCTACGAGCAGTACTTC. It translates to CASSPPTGGGSYEQYF. The V call is TRBV28, the J call TRBJ2-7; 10 nucleotides line up with TRBD1. CDR1 and CDR2 from the germline V gene are MDHEN and SYDVKM. This CDR3 is built from 16 residues. Germline trimming cut 5 bases from V and 1 base from J; bases unmatched to any gene: 8.